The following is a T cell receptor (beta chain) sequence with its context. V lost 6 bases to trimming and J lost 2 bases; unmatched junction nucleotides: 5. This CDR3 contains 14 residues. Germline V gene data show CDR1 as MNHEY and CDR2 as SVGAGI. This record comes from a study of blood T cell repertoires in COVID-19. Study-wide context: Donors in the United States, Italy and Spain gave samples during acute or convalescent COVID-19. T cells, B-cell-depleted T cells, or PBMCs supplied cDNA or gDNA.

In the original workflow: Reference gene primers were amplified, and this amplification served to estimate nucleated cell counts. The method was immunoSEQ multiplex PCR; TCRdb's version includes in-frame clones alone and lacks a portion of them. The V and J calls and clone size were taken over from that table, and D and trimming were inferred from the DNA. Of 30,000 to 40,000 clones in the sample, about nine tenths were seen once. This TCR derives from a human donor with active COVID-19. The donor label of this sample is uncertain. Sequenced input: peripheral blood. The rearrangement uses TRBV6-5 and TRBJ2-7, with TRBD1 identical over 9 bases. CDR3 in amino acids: CASSPDRGTYEQYF. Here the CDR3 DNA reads TGTGCCAGCAGCCCGGACAGGGGCACCTACGAGCAGTACTTC.